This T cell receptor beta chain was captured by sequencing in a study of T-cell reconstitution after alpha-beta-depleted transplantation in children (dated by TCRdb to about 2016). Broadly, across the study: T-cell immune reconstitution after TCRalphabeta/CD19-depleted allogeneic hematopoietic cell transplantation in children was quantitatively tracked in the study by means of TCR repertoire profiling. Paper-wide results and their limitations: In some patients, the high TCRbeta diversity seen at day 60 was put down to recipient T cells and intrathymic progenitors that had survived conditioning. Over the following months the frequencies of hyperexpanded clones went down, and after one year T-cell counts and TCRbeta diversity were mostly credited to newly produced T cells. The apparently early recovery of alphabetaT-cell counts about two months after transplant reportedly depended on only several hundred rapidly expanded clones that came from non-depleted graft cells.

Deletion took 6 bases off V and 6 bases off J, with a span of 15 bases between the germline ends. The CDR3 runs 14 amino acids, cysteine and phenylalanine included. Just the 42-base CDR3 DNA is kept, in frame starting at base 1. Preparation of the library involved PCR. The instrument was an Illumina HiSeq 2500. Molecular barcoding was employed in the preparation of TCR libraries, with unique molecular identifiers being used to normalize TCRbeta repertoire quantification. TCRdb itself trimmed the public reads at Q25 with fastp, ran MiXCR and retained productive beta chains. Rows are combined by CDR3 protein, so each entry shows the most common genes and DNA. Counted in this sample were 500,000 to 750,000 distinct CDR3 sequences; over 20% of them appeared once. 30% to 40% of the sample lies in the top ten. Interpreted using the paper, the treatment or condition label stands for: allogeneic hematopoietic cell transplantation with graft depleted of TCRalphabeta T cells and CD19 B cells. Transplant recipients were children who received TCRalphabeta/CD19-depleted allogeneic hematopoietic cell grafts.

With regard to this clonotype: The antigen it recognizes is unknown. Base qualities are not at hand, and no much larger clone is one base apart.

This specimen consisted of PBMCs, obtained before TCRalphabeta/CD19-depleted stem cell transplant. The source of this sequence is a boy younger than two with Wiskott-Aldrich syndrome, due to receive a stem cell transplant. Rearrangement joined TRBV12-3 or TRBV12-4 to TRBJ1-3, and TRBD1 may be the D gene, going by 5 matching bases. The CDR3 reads CASSLRGPANTIYF. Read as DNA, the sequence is TGTGCCAGCAGCCTACGGGGACCTGCAAACACCATATATTTT.